One sample yielded the 3 T cell receptor beta chains listed below, sequenced in a study of T cell responses to AZD1222 COVID-19 vaccine. Profiling relied on immunoSEQ multiplex PCR, and the TCRdb table lists in-frame clones only, not all of them. This table has more than 90,000 clones, 88% appearing once. Sequenced here: peripheral blood, sampled 28 days after the second AZD1222 dose. Source of these receptors: an adult who received the AZD1222 COVID-19 vaccine.

The chain joins TRBV30 to TRBJ1-2, with D tentatively TRBD1 (6 bases). CDR3 length: 12 amino acids. V was pared by 3 bases and J by 4 bases, with 9 bases between. Germline V gives CDR1 GTSNPN, CDR2 SVGIG (reference sequence). The CDR3 sequence is CAWRQGSYGYTF. The CDR3, as DNA: TGTGCCTGGAGACAGGGAAGCTATGGCTACACCTTC.

This chain joins TRBV5-8 and TRBJ2-3, with a tentative D call TRBD2 (6 bases). The germline V gene encodes CDR1 SGHTS and CDR2 YDEGEE. CDR3 length equals 14 residues. V was trimmed by 0 bases and J by 3 bases, leaving 8 bases between them. CDR3 bases: TGTGCCAGCAGCTTGGATCGGGGGACAGATACGCAGTATTTT. Its translation: CASSLDRGTDTQYF.

This clone showed up just a few times. The J gene is TRBJ1-2, the V gene TRBV14; maybe TRBD1 (6 bases). CDR1 SGHDN and CDR2 FVKESK come from the germline V gene. The V and J ends lost 3 bases and 5 bases respectively, with 10 bases between them. The CDR3 extends over 13 amino acids. In nucleotides, the CDR3 is TGTGCCAGCAGCCAGGAGGACAGATATGGCTACACCTTC. It translates to CASSQEDRYGYTF.